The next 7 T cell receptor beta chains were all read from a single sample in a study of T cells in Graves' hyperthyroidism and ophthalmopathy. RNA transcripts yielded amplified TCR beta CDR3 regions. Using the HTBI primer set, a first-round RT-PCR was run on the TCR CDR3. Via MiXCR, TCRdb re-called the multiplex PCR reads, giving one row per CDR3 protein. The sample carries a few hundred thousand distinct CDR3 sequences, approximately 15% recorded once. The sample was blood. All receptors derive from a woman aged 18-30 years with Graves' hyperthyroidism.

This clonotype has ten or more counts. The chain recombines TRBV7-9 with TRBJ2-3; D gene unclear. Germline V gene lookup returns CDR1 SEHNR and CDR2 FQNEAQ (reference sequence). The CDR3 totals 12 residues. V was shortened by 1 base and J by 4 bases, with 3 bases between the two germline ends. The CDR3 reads CASSLEPDTQYF. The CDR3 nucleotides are TGTGCCAGCAGCTTAGAGCCAGATACGCAGTATTTT. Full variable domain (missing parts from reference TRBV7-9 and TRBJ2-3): DTGVSQNPRHKITKRGQNVTFRCDPISEHNRLYWYRQTLGQGPEFLTYFQNEAQLEKSRLLSDRFSAERPKGSFSTLEIQRTEQGDSAMYLCASSLEPDTQYFGPGTRLTVL.

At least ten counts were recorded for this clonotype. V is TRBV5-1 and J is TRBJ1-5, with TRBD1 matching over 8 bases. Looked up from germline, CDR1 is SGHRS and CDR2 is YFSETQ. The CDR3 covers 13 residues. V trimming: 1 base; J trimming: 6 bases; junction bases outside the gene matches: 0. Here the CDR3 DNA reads TGCGCCAGCAGCTTGACAGGGGGTCAGCCCCAGCATTTT. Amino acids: CASSLTGGQPQHF. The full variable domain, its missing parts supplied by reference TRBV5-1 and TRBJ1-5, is KAGVTQTPRYLIKTRGQQVTLSCSPISGHRSVSWYQQTPGQGLQFLFEYFSETQRNKGNFPGRFSGRQFSNSRSEMNVSTLELGDSALYLCASSLTGGQPQHFGDGTRLSIL.

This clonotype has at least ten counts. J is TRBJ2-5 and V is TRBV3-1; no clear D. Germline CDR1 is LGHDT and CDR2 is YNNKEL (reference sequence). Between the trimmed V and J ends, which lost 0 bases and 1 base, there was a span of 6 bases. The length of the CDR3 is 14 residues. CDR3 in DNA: TGTGCCAGCAGCCAAGAGTACAGCCAAGAGACCCAGTACTTC. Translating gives CASSQEYSQETQYF.

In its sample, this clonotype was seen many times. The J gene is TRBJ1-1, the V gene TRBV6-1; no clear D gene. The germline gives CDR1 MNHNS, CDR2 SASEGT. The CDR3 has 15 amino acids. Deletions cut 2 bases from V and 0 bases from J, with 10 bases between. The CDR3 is CASSEMPIMNTEAFF. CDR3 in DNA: TGTGCCAGCAGTGAAATGCCGATTATGAACACTGAAGCTTTCTTT.

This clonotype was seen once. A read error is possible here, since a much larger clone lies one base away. This CDR3 is CAISHKAGAADTQYF. DNA for the CDR3: TGTGCCATCAGTCATAAAGCGGGAGCGGCAGATACGCAGTATTTT. The chain uses TRBV10-3 and TRBJ2-3, with 8 bases matching TRBD2. The CDR3 sequence is 15 residues long. Germline-derived CDR1 and CDR2 are ENHRY and SYGVKD. J lost 4 bases, V lost 5 bases, and 8 bases had no gene match.

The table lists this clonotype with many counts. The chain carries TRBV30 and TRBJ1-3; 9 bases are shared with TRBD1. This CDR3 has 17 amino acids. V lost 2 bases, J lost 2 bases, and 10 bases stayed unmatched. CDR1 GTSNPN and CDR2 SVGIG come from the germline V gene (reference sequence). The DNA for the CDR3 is TGTGCCTGGAGTCGGCTCGGACAGGGGTTTACTGGAAACACCATATATTTT. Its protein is CAWSRLGQGFTGNTIYF.

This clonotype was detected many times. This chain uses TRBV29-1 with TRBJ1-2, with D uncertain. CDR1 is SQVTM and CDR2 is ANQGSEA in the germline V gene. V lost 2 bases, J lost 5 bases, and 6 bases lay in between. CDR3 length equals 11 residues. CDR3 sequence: CSVENPYGYTF. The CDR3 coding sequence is TGCAGCGTTGAAAATCCATATGGCTACACCTTC.